This paragraph reports one TCR beta chain. Its antigen is undetermined. The data stem from a study of T-cell reconstitution after alpha-beta-depleted transplantation in children. Broader study findings: Certain patients had high TCRbeta diversity at day 60, and it came from recipient T cells and thymic progenitors that survived.

V dropped 0 bases and J dropped 8 bases, with 11 bases sitting between them. Germline V lookup: CDR1 SGHRS, CDR2 YFSETQ. This CDR3 is 14 amino acids long. Unique molecular identifiers tagged the TCRbeta library. Each CDR3 protein is one row after TCRdb ran MiXCR on the PCR reads. The sample contains about 420,000 distinct CDR3 sequences, 16% of which appear only once. The TCR comes from a boy younger than two who had a stem cell transplant for Wiskott-Aldrich syndrome, so the T cells may come from the graft donor. The V call is TRBV5-1, the J call TRBJ2-2, with a possible D match to TRBD1 (5 bases). The material was PBMCs, mostly from graft donor cells, obtained 360 days after TCRalphabeta/CD19-depleted stem cell transplant. CDR3 amino acids: CASSLGQTRGELFF. Here the CDR3 DNA reads TGCGCCAGCAGCTTGGGACAGACCCGAGGGGAGCTGTTTTTT.